Listed below are T cell receptor beta chains from one sample, sequenced in a study of shared clonotypes between healthy human individuals. Sequencing used immunoSEQ multiplex PCR; TCRdb keeps in-frame clones, though not all of them. The sample records around 1.6 million clones, 95% to 99% being singletons. The sequencing sample was made of naive CD4+ T cells sorted from blood. Every receptor here comes from a man younger than 40 in good health. The CDR3 runs from the conserved cysteine through the conserved F or W. The order of the fields is CDR3 protein, CDR3 DNA, clone size, V gene, J gene, D gene. D genes are given only for firm matches. Clone size is given for some rows only: seen once, a few or many times, or a class if the clone is expanded.

CDR3: CASSQGVVQPQHF
DNA: TGTGCCAGCAGCCAAGGGGTCGTTCAGCCCCAGCATTTT
size: NA
V: TRBV4-2
J: TRBJ1-5
D: NA

CDR3: CASSDVRQYGYTF
DNA: TGTGCCAGCAGTGACGTTAGACAGTATGGCTACACCTTC
size: NA
V: TRBV2
J: TRBJ1-2
D: NA

CDR3: CASSPIIAPQGQVPRETQYF
DNA: TGTGCCAGCTCACCAATTATCGCCCCACAAGGGCAAGTTCCCAGGGAGACCCAGTACTTC
size: NA
V: TRBV18
J: TRBJ2-5
D: NA

CDR3: CASSLGPSEVTNEKLFF
DNA: TGTGCCAGCAGCTTAGGCCCTTCTGAGGTTACTAATGAAAAACTGTTTTTT
size: NA
V: TRBV7-9
J: TRBJ1-4
D: NA

CDR3: CASSPSGGLGETQYF
DNA: TGTGCCAGCTCACCCTCCGGGGGCCTAGGGGAGACCCAGTACTTC
size: NA
V: TRBV18
J: TRBJ2-5
D: NA

CDR3: CASSLSLAAADTQYF
DNA: TGTGCCAGCAGCTTATCTCTAGCTGCCGCAGATACGCAGTATTTT
size: NA
V: TRBV7-9
J: TRBJ2-3
D: NA

CDR3: CASSLALRDRQYF
DNA: TGTGCCAGCAGTTTAGCCCTCCGGGACAGGCAGTATTTT
size: NA
V: TRBV27
J: TRBJ2-3
D: TRBD1

CDR3: CAWSRTGTSYEQYF
DNA: TGTGCCTGGAGCAGGACAGGTACCTCCTACGAGCAGTACTTC
size: NA
V: TRBV30
J: TRBJ2-7
D: TRBD1

CDR3: CASSSDRGWVSQPQHF
DNA: TGTGCCAGTAGTTCCGACAGGGGTTGGGTGAGTCAGCCCCAGCATTTT
size: NA
V: TRBV19
J: TRBJ1-5
D: TRBD1

CDR3: CAWRAKAQSYGYTF
DNA: TGTGCCTGGAGAGCCAAGGCACAGAGCTATGGCTACACCTTC
size: once
V: TRBV30
J: TRBJ1-2
D: NA

CDR3: CASSTGVSGSYEQYF
DNA: TGTGCCAGCAGTACCGGAGTTAGCGGGAGCTACGAGCAGTACTTC
size: NA
V: TRBV6-5
J: TRBJ2-7
D: TRBD2

CDR3: CASSFFGRAYQEQYF
DNA: TGTGCCAGCAGCTTTTTCGGGAGGGCCTATCAAGAGCAGTACTTC
size: NA
V: TRBV7-2
J: TRBJ2-7
D: TRBD2

CDR3: CASRGDRSGNYNEQFF
DNA: TGTGCCAGCAGAGGAGACCGCAGCGGGAACTACAATGAGCAGTTCTTC
size: NA
V: TRBV11-2
J: TRBJ2-1
D: TRBD2

CDR3: CASSSHVGVMNTEAFF
DNA: TGCGCCAGCAGCTCTCACGTGGGGGTTATGAACACTGAAGCTTTCTTT
size: NA
V: TRBV5-1
J: TRBJ1-1
D: NA

CDR3: CASSPGGPFGDTQYF
DNA: TGTGCTAGCAGCCCTGGCGGGCCATTCGGAGATACGCAGTATTTT
size: NA
V: TRBV7-7
J: TRBJ2-3
D: NA

CDR3: CASSYSQISGLYGYTF
DNA: TGTGCCAGCAGTTACTCACAGATTAGCGGTCTCTATGGCTACACCTTC
size: NA
V: TRBV6-5
J: TRBJ1-2
D: NA

CDR3: CASSSRLAGGSETQYF
DNA: TGTGCCAGCAGCTCCCGCCTAGCGGGAGGTTCGGAGACCCAGTACTTC
size: NA
V: TRBV11-2
J: TRBJ2-5
D: TRBD2

CDR3: CASRGGTALYEQYF
DNA: TGTGCCAGCAGAGGGGGGACAGCGCTTTACGAGCAGTACTTC
size: NA
V: TRBV11-2
J: TRBJ2-7
D: NA

CDR3: CASSETKGLAGSYGYTF
DNA: TGTGCCAGCAGTGAAACTAAGGGGTTGGCGGGATCCTATGGCTACACCTTC
size: NA
V: TRBV6-1
J: TRBJ1-2
D: NA

CDR3: CASSYLAGRGGYTF
DNA: TGTGCCAGCAGTTATCTGGCAGGGAGAGGTGGCTACACCTTC
size: NA
V: TRBV6-5
J: TRBJ1-2
D: NA

CDR3: CASSLADTRGYTF
DNA: TGTGCCAGCAGCTTAGCAGACACACGCGGCTACACCTTC
size: NA
V: TRBV7-8
J: TRBJ1-2
D: NA

CDR3: CASSQGGFGQPQHF
DNA: TGTGCCAGCAGCCAAGGGGGTTTCGGTCAGCCCCAGCATTTT
size: NA
V: TRBV14
J: TRBJ1-5
D: NA

CDR3: CAWSRGQGTSDTQYF
DNA: TGTGCCTGGAGTAGAGGACAGGGCACGTCAGATACGCAGTATTTT
size: NA
V: TRBV30
J: TRBJ2-3
D: TRBD1

CDR3: CSVEDLRTGDEQYF
DNA: TGCAGCGTTGAAGATCTGAGAACAGGGGACGAGCAGTACTTC
size: NA
V: TRBV29-1
J: TRBJ2-7
D: TRBD1

CDR3: CSADWGLPGLAGVGDEQFF
DNA: TGCAGCGCGGATTGGGGGCTACCGGGACTAGCGGGAGTAGGCGATGAGCAGTTCTTC
size: NA
V: TRBV29-1
J: TRBJ2-1
D: TRBD2

CDR3: CASSLSTGRGNQPQHF
DNA: TGTGCCAGCAGCTTATCAACAGGACGAGGCAATCAGCCCCAGCATTTT
size: once
V: TRBV7-9
J: TRBJ1-5
D: NA

CDR3: CASSRTGGSYEQYF
DNA: TGTGCCAGCAGCCGGACAGGGGGATCCTACGAGCAGTACTTC
size: NA
V: TRBV5-5
J: TRBJ2-7
D: TRBD1

CDR3: CASTPGQNYGYTF
DNA: TGCGCCAGCACGCCCGGACAGAACTATGGCTACACCTTC
size: NA
V: TRBV5-1
J: TRBJ1-2
D: NA

CDR3: CASSFGQGGKLFF
DNA: TGTGCCAGCAGTTTTGGACAGGGAGGGAAACTGTTTTTT
size: NA
V: TRBV27
J: TRBJ1-4
D: TRBD1

CDR3: CASSFGGSGYEQYF
DNA: TGTGCCAGCAGCTTTGGTGGTAGCGGCTACGAGCAGTACTTC
size: NA
V: TRBV7-2
J: TRBJ2-7
D: NA

CDR3: CATWGGEETQYF
DNA: TGTGCCACGTGGGGAGGTGAAGAGACCCAGTACTTC
size: NA
V: TRBV15
J: TRBJ2-5
D: NA

CDR3: CASRPKVSVPNTEAFF
DNA: TGCGCCAGCAGACCTAAGGTATCAGTCCCTAACACTGAAGCTTTCTTT
size: NA
V: TRBV5-1
J: TRBJ1-1
D: NA

CDR3: CASSLPPGEGGYTF
DNA: TGTGCCAGCAGCTTACCACCGGGGGAGGGTGGCTACACCTTC
size: NA
V: TRBV7-7
J: TRBJ1-2
D: NA

CDR3: CASSLSASPTDTQYF
DNA: TGTGCCAGTTCTCTTTCGGCTTCCCCCACAGATACGCAGTATTTT
size: NA
V: TRBV5-4
J: TRBJ2-3
D: NA

CDR3: CASSLRIRTSTDTQYF
DNA: TGTGCCAGCAGCTTGCGGATCAGAACTAGCACAGATACGCAGTATTTT
size: NA
V: TRBV5-4
J: TRBJ2-3
D: NA

CDR3: CASSPTTARYNEQFF
DNA: TGTGCCAGCAGCCCCACTACAGCGCGTTACAATGAGCAGTTCTTC
size: NA
V: TRBV5-6
J: TRBJ2-1
D: NA

CDR3: CASSPPRIGEWEQYF
DNA: TGTGCCAGCTCACCACCCCGAATCGGGGAATGGGAGCAGTACTTC
size: NA
V: TRBV18
J: TRBJ2-7
D: NA

CDR3: CASSLGIAGVKYNEQFF
DNA: TGTGCCAGCAGCTTAGGAATAGCGGGAGTCAAATACAATGAGCAGTTCTTC
size: NA
V: TRBV11-2
J: TRBJ2-1
D: TRBD2

CDR3: CASSLPRAGLAYEQYF
DNA: TGTGCCAGCAGTTTACCACGGGCAGGGCTGGCCTACGAGCAGTACTTC
size: NA
V: TRBV6-6
J: TRBJ2-7
D: NA

CDR3: CASRGLWDYGYTF
DNA: TGTGCCAGCCGGGGCCTCTGGGACTATGGCTACACCTTC
size: NA
V: TRBV28
J: TRBJ1-2
D: NA

CDR3: CASSSAGTGRNEQFF
DNA: TGTGCCAGCAGCTCCGCCGGGACAGGGCGAAATGAGCAGTTCTTC
size: NA
V: TRBV7-2
J: TRBJ2-1
D: TRBD1

CDR3: CASSLEAGRGELFF
DNA: TGCGCCAGCAGCTTGGAGGCAGGGCGAGGAGAACTGTTTTTT
size: NA
V: TRBV5-1
J: TRBJ1-4
D: NA

CDR3: CASSPEGWNQPQHF
DNA: TGTGCCAGCAGCCCCGAAGGGTGGAATCAGCCCCAGCATTTT
size: NA
V: TRBV9
J: TRBJ1-5
D: NA

CDR3: CASSEAWSYEQYF
DNA: TGTGCCAGCAGTGAAGCGTGGTCCTACGAGCAGTACTTC
size: NA
V: TRBV6-1
J: TRBJ2-7
D: NA

CDR3: CASSLGLPGSEQYF
DNA: TGCGCCAGCAGCCTGGGACTTCCCGGCTCCGAGCAGTACTTC
size: NA
V: TRBV5-1
J: TRBJ2-7
D: NA